Each of the 4 T cell receptor beta chains below was sequenced from the same sample in a study of brain metastases from non-small cell lung cancer. Measured with immunoSEQ multiplex PCR; TCRdb has only the in-frame clones, and not every one. Of about 2,600 clones in the sample, about four fifths were seen once. Source material: primary lung tumor tissue. Source of these receptors: a donor at least 40 years old with non-small cell lung cancer.

Comments on this clone: At one end the junction does not follow the germline gene, possibly because of a read error. CDR3 bases: TGTGCCAGCAGTTATCCACAGCTTAATAAAAAACTGTTTTTT. It translates to CASSYPQLNKKLFF. The rearrangement links TRBV6-2 or TRBV6-3 to TRBJ1-4, with D hard to call. From germline, CDR1 is MNHEY and CDR2 SVGEGT. The CDR3 covers 14 residues.

The J gene is TRBJ1-3, the V gene TRBV27; D is ambiguous. Per the germline V gene, CDR1 is MNHEY and CDR2 is SMNVEV (reference sequence). The CDR3 spans 15 residues. Trimming took off 4 bases at V and 0 bases at J, with 10 bases between the two ends. CDR3 DNA: TGTGCCAGCAGTTCAAGGTTCTCCTCTGGAAACACCATATATTTT. This codes for CASSSRFSSGNTIYF.

This rearrangement joins TRBV28 to TRBJ1-2; D uncertain. There are 14 residues in the CDR3. V dropped 2 bases and J dropped 7 bases, with 14 bases sitting between them. Germline V CDR1 and CDR2: MDHEN, SYDVKM. Written as DNA, the CDR3 is TGTGCCAGCAGTTTAGCCCCTCCGACGGGTGGCTACACCTTC. Its translation is CASSLAPPTGGYTF.

As to this clone: At one of its ends the junction is not consistent with the germline gene, which may arise from a read error. The identical CDR3 is also encoded by other nucleotide sequences in the sample. The chain employs TRBV6-5 and TRBJ1-4; D remains ambiguous. Germline V gene lookup returns CDR1 MNHEY and CDR2 SVGAGI. The CDR3 sequence is 15 residues long. The chain's CDR3 is CASSYSSTGFEKLFF. The CDR3 DNA sequence: TGTGCTAGCAGTTATTCTTCCACGGGGTTTGAAAAACTGTTTTTT.